These 8 T cell receptor beta chains were sequenced from one sample in a study of CD8 T cells in Susac syndrome. RNA in amounts of roughly 0.45 to 1 ug was reverse transcribed with random hexamers. Via MiXCR, TCRdb re-called the immunoSEQ multiplex PCR reads, giving one row per CDR3 protein. The repertoire holds fewer than 350,000 distinct CDR3 sequences, with 65% to 90% as singletons. Sequences were obtained from CD8+ T cells from PBMCs. Every receptor here comes from a human donor with multiple sclerosis.

V is TRBV19 and J is TRBJ2-7; 7 bases align to TRBD1. The CDR3 length is 15 residues. Germline V gene sequence: CDR1 LNHDA, CDR2 SQIVND (reference sequence). Trimming removed 1 base from V and 3 bases from J; junction bases left unmatched: 6. The CDR3 region is CASSIGDSTFYEQYF. The CDR3 DNA reads TGTGCCAGTAGTATAGGGGACAGCACCTTCTACGAGCAGTACTTC.

This sequence joins TRBV13 and TRBJ2-6; the D call may be TRBD1 or TRBD2 (5 bases each). V lost 5 bases and J 0 bases, leaving 14 bases between the germline ends. The germline CDR1 and CDR2 sequences are PRHDT and FYEKMQ (reference sequence). The CDR3 spans 17 residues. The CDR3 sequence is CASSILRDGSGANVLTF. In DNA, the CDR3 is TGTGCCAGCAGCATACTACGGGACGGCTCTGGGGCCAACGTCCTGACTTTC.

This clonotype was seen once. The gene calls are TRBV6-5 and TRBJ2-1; 7 bases line up with TRBD2. Trimming cost V 4 bases and J 5 bases; bases outside gene matches: 11. The germline CDR1 and CDR2 sequences are MNHEY and SVGAGI. This CDR3 comprises 16 residues. CDR3 DNA: TGTGCCAGCAGTTTCAGGGCGGGAGCCCCCAACAATGAGCAGTTCTTC. Its translation: CASSFRAGAPNNEQFF.

This clonotype is a singleton in its sample. V and J are TRBV28 and TRBJ2-2; 13 nucleotides agree with TRBD2. The J segment lost 2 bases and the V segment lost 5 bases, leaving 5 bases of the junction unmatched. This CDR3 comprises 17 residues. Germline V CDR1 and CDR2: MDHEN, SYDVKM. CDR3 coding DNA: TGTGCCAGCAGTCCGGGGACTAGCGGGGCCAACACCGGGGAGCTGTTTTTT. It codes for CASSPGTSGANTGELFF.

Note on this clonotype: Mismatch with germline at one junction end may stem from a read error. The J gene is TRBJ1-5, the V gene TRBV20-1; TRBD1 might be the D (6 bases). The length of the CDR3 is 14 residues. The germline V gene encodes CDR1 DFQATT and CDR2 SNEGSKA (reference sequence). This CDR3 reads CSASRGYSNQPRHF. CDR3 in DNA: TGCAGTGCTAGCAGGGGATATAGCAATCAGCCCCGGCATTTT.

The chain carries TRBV7-8 and TRBJ1-1; D remains unclear. The CDR3 covers 13 residues. Per germline, CDR1 SGHVS and CDR2 FQNEAQ. The V end lost 5 bases, the J end lost 5 bases, and 12 bases lay between the germline ends. The CDR3 is CASSPHTGTEAFF. Here the CDR3 DNA reads TGTGCCAGCAGCCCACACACTGGGACTGAAGCTTTCTTT.

The count of this clonotype is one. The gene calls are TRBV29-1 and TRBJ1-2; D is unclear. Germline V CDR1 and CDR2: SQVTM, ANQGSEA. V dropped 3 bases and J dropped 7 bases, with 9 bases sitting between them. This CDR3 is built from 11 residues. CDR3 loop: CSVDVPGGYTF. The CDR3 bases are TGCAGCGTTGACGTCCCGGGTGGCTACACCTTC.

V is TRBV6-5 and J is TRBJ2-2; the D is unclear. V was trimmed by 6 bases and J by 6 bases, leaving 14 bases between them. Germline V lookup: CDR1 MNHEY, CDR2 SVGAGI. The CDR3 covers 14 residues. This CDR3 reads CASSPIRAAGELFF. In DNA, the CDR3 is TGTGCCAGCAGCCCAATAAGGGCAGCCGGGGAGCTGTTTTTT.